This T cell receptor beta chain was sequenced in a study of technical replicates of blood from several donors. Using immunoSEQ multiplex PCR, the repertoire was profiled, and TCRdb retains in-frame clones only, with some absent. This sample has roughly 12,000 clones; 90% to 95% occur once, and the top ten carry about 7.4%. This receptor was identified in a human donor in good health. Sequenced sample: PBMCs.

CDR3 residues: CASRPGQGWGGNQPQHF. The CDR3, as DNA: TGTGCCAGCAGGCCGGGACAGGGTTGGGGGGGCAATCAGCCCCAGCATTTT. This chain links TRBV27 with TRBJ1-5, with 9 nucleotides matching TRBD1. The CDR3 sequence is 17 residues long. Per the germline V gene, CDR1 is MNHEY and CDR2 is SMNVEV (reference sequence). V shed 6 bases and J 2 bases; nucleotides not matched to a gene: 11.